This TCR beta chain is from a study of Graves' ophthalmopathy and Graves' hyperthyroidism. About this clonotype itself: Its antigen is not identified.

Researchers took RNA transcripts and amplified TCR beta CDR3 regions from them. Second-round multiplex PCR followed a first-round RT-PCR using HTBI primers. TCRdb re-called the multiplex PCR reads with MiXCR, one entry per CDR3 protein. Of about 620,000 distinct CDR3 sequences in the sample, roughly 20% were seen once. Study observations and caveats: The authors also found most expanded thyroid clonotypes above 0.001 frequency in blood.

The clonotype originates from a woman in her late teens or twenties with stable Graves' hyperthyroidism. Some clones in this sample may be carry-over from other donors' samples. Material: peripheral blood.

This CDR3 is CASSKGVGEQYF. In DNA, the CDR3 is TGTGCCAGCAGCAAGGGGGTTGGCGAGCAGTACTTC. The J gene is TRBJ2-7, the V gene TRBV7-6; D might be TRBD1 (6 bases). The CDR3 totals 12 residues. CDR1 SGHVS and CDR2 FNYEAQ come from the germline V gene. V was clipped by 5 bases and J by 6 bases, with 11 bases between them.